The rows below give T cell receptor beta chains drawn from one sample of a study of blood T cells in healthy people across ages. TCRdb redid the calling of the 5' RACE reads with MiXCR, one entry per CDR3 protein. The data contain about 830,000 distinct CDR3 sequences, around 68% of them singletons. Sequencing used blood. The receptors were gathered from a man aged 25-40 years in good health. Both conserved end residues are part of each CDR3. A D gene is named only where the DNA matches it firmly. A row's size may be missing; if present it is once, few, many or a size class.

TRBV6-2/TRBV6-3	TRBJ2-7	.	TRBD2	TGTGCCAGCAGTCACGGGACTAGCGGGCCGCAGTACTTC	CASSHGTSGPQYF
TRBV6-5	TRBJ2-4	.	.	TGTGCCAGCAGTGCCCACGGGGGAATAGACATTCAGTACTTC	CASSAHGGIDIQYF
TRBV20-1	TRBJ2-3	.	TRBD2	TGCAGTGTTCCTCAGCGGGGGGCCCCAGATACGCGGTATTTT	CSVPQRGAPDTRYF
TRBV7-2	TRBJ2-5	.	.	TGTGCCAGCAGCTTATGGTGGACTGTACAAGAGACCCAGTACTTC	CASSLWWTVQETQYF
TRBV20-1	TRBJ2-5	.	TRBD2	TGCAGTGCTAGCCTAGCGGGGGGGCCTCGGGAGACCCAGTACTTC	CSASLAGGPRETQYF
TRBV29-1	TRBJ1-1	.	TRBD1	TGCAGCGTCAAGCCCAGGGGGAAGGACACTGAAGCTTTCTTT	CSVKPRGKDTEAFF
TRBV6-6	TRBJ1-5	.	.	TGTGCCAGCAGTTTCGCCCTACTCGGCAATCAGCCCCAGCATTTT	CASSFALLGNQPQHF
TRBV28	TRBJ2-3	once	.	TGTGCCAGCAGACCCTCTAGTATCTCAGATACGCAGTATTTT	CASRPSSISDTQYF
TRBV3-1	TRBJ2-5	.	.	TGTGCCAGCAGCCAACTAGGAGCGGAGACCCAGTACTTC	CASSQLGAETQYF
TRBV18	TRBJ2-5	few	TRBD1	TGTGCCAGCTCACCACCGGGCAGGGGGGAGACCCAGTACTTC	CASSPPGRGETQYF
TRBV4-3	TRBJ2-6	few	.	TGCGCCAGCAGCCAAGACCCTCGGGCCTCTGGGGCCAACGTCCTGACTTTC	CASSQDPRASGANVLTF
TRBV2	TRBJ2-5	.	.	TGTGCCAGCTCGAGGGCGCAGTGGCTGGGGTCCTCGAAAGAGACCCAGTACTTC	CASSRAQWLGSSKETQYF
TRBV9	TRBJ2-7	.	TRBD2	TGTGCCAGCAGCCTGGGACTAGCGGGGGTGGCCTACGAGCAGTACTTC	CASSLGLAGVAYEQYF
TRBV28	TRBJ2-3	few	.	TGTGCCAGCAGTTTTGCCCCGAGCGGACTAACAGATACGCAGTATTTT	CASSFAPSGLTDTQYF
TRBV12-3/TRBV12-4	TRBJ1-1	.	.	TGTGCCAGCAGTTTAATGGTAAACACTGAAGCTTCCTTT	CASSLMVNTEASF
TRBV4-2	TRBJ1-2	.	.	TGTGCCAGCAGCCAAGGGCAGGGAGAAAACTATGGCTACACCTTC	CASSQGQGENYGYTF
TRBV4-3	TRBJ1-2	.	.	TGCGCCAGCAGCCTGAGCCAATTCCAAGATGGCTACACCTTC	CASSLSQFQDGYTF
TRBV20-1	TRBJ2-1	.	TRBD2	TGCAGTGCTAGAGCCCCCGACTCGGGACTAGCGGGGGTGGATGAGCAGTTCTTC	CSARAPDSGLAGVDEQFF
TRBV12-3/TRBV12-4	TRBJ2-1	.	.	TGTGCCAGCAGACCGGGTGGAGGGGGGGCCTACAATGAGCAGTTCTTC	CASRPGGGGAYNEQFF
TRBV27	TRBJ2-6	few	.	TGTGCCAGCAGTTTCGGTAGGGCCAACGTCCTGACTTTC	CASSFGRANVLTF
TRBV6-1	TRBJ2-7	.	TRBD1	TGTGCCAGCAGTGAAGCCCCGACAGGGGGAGAGCAGTACTTC	CASSEAPTGGEQYF
TRBV10-3	TRBJ2-5	once	.	TGTGTCATCAGAAGGGACCCGGGGGAGCAGTACTTC	CVIRRDPGEQYF
TRBV4-1	TRBJ1-5	.	.	TGCGCCAGCAGCCAAGCGGGGGGGGGACCCCAGCATTTT	CASSQAGGGPQHF
TRBV7-2	TRBJ2-2	.	.	TGTGCCAGCAGCTTAAACTCCGGGGCAGGGAACACCGGGGAGCTGTTTTTT	CASSLNSGAGNTGELFF
TRBV6-2/TRBV6-3	TRBJ2-3	.	TRBD2	TGTGCCAGCACCCCGGGACTAGCGGGTTTCACAGATACGCAGTATTTT	CASTPGLAGFTDTQYF